The rows below give T cell receptor beta chains drawn from one sample of a study of T cells in Graves' hyperthyroidism and ophthalmopathy. TCRdb recomputed calls from the multiplex PCR reads with MiXCR, one row per CDR3 protein. Of 340,000 or so distinct CDR3 sequences detected, roughly 17% appear once; the ten largest clones hold roughly a third. The sequenced sample consisted of blood. Source of these receptors: a man younger than 40 with Graves' hyperthyroidism. Both conserved end residues are part of each CDR3. D genes are given only for firm matches. Some rows have no size entry. The others give once, few or many, or a class for an expanded clone.

>TRBJ1-6|TRBD1|15|-|TRBV7-9
TGTGCCAGCAGCTTAGGACAGGGGAAAGATTCACCCCTCCACTTT
CASSLGQGKDSPLHF
>TRBJ2-7|-|14|-|TRBV28
TGTGCCAGCAGTTTTTTGGGGCAGGCCTACGAGCAGTACTTC
CASSFLGQAYEQYF
>TRBJ2-3|TRBD2|18|-|TRBV11-1
TGCGCCAGCAGCCAAGTTCGGCTAGCGGGAGCCAGCACAGATACGCAGTATTTT
CASSQVRLAGASTDTQYF
>TRBJ1-1|-|11|many|TRBV28
TGTGCCAGCGTCCAGAACACTGAAGCTTTCTTT
CASVQNTEAFF
>TRBJ2-7|TRBD2|18|-|TRBV27
TGTGCCAGCAGTTTAGGGACTAGCGGAGACACCCCATCCTACGAGCAGTACTTC
CASSLGTSGDTPSYEQYF
>TRBJ1-3|-|17|many|TRBV6-1
TGTGCCAGCAGTAGGACCGGGGCGTCGGATAAGAGAAACACCATATATTTT
CASSRTGASDKRNTIYF
>TRBJ2-1|TRBD2|16|many|TRBV5-6
TGTGCCAGCAGCTTGTGGCGGCGGGGGTCATACAATGAGCAGTTCTTC
CASSLWRRGSYNEQFF
>TRBJ2-3|-|14|many|TRBV7-3
TGTGCCAGCAGCTTAAGGGACTCGGGAGATACGCAGTATTTT
CASSLRDSGDTQYF
>TRBJ1-2|-|12|few|TRBV20-1
TGCAGTGCTAGGGACGGGCTAGGAGGCTACACCTTC
CSARDGLGGYTF
>TRBJ2-1|-|12|-|TRBV5-6
TGTGCCAGCAGCATGATGACTGGTGCGCGGTTCTTC
CASSMMTGARFF
>TRBJ2-7|TRBD1|13|many|TRBV12-3/TRBV12-4
TGTGCCAGCAGTTCGGGACAGCCCTACGAGCAGTACTTC
CASSSGQPYEQYF
>TRBJ2-7|-|14|-|TRBV6-2/TRBV6-3
TGTGCCAGCAGCTCCACGATTTCCTCCTACGAGCAGTACTTC
CASSSTISSYEQYF
>TRBJ1-1|TRBD1|15|few|TRBV4-2
TGTGCCAGCAGCCAAGACGGGACAGGGGTGACTGAAGCTTTCTTT
CASSQDGTGVTEAFF
>TRBJ1-1|-|13|few|TRBV7-3
TGTGCCAGCAGGTACGACAGGAACACTGAAGCTTTCTTT
CASRYDRNTEAFF
>TRBJ1-4|-|16|once|TRBV28
TGTGCCAGCAGTTCCTCTACGGGGGGCGTGGGTGAAAAACTGTTTTTT
CASSSSTGGVGEKLFF
>TRBJ2-1|TRBD1|13|-|TRBV29-1
TGCAGCGGTACAGGGGGCGCCTTGAATGAGCAGTTCTTC
CSGTGGALNEQFF
>TRBJ2-1|-|14|few|TRBV7-8
TGTGCCAGCGTCCGGGACCTAGCCTACAATGAGCAGTTCTTC
CASVRDLAYNEQFF
>TRBJ1-5|-|17|few|TRBV7-9
TGTGCCAGCAGCTCCGGACGGGGGTCGGGATTGAATCAGCCCCAGCATTTT
CASSSGRGSGLNQPQHF
>TRBJ2-7|TRBD2|14|many|TRBV7-9
TGTGCCAGCAGCCCACTAGCGGGAGGTGGAGAGCAGTACTTC
CASSPLAGGGEQYF
>TRBJ2-1|-|11|many|TRBV3-1
TGTGCCAGCAGCCAAGGTAGTGAGCAGTTCTTC
CASSQGSEQFF
>TRBJ2-7|-|15|few|TRBV11-2
TGTGCCAGCAGCCTGGACTCACCCTGGGACTCCGAGCAGTACTTC
CASSLDSPWDSEQYF
>TRBJ1-2|-|15|-|TRBV6-1
TGTGCCAGCAGTGAAGAGGTCGCTACTAACTATGGCTACACCTTC
CASSEEVATNYGYTF
>TRBJ2-1|-|15|many|TRBV7-2
TGTGCCAGCAGCTTATCCTCAGGAGGCTACAATGAGCAGTTCTTC
CASSLSSGGYNEQFF
>TRBJ2-5|TRBD1|15|few|TRBV27
TGTGCCAGCAGTTTACTCGGGACAGGGAAAGAGACCCAGTACTTC
CASSLLGTGKETQYF
>TRBJ2-6|TRBD1|17|many|TRBV6-1
TGTGCCAGCAGGAGGGGGGACAGGGCCTCTGGGGCCAACGTCCTGACTTTC
CASRRGDRASGANVLTF
>TRBJ1-3|-|15|many|TRBV18
TGTGCCAGCTCACCGGGGCGGAACTCTGGAAACACCATATATTTT
CASSPGRNSGNTIYF
>TRBJ2-2|-|15|many|TRBV10-3
TGTGCCATCAGTGAGATGGCTATGAACACCGGGGAGCTGTTTTTT
CAISEMAMNTGELFF
>TRBJ2-2|-|18|few|TRBV24-1
TGTGCCACCAGTGACCCCAGGCCGGGACACAGAATTTGGGGGGAGCTGTTTTTT
CATSDPRPGHRIWGELFF
>TRBJ1-3|-|14|few|TRBV3-1
TGTGCCAGCAGCCAAGCAGGCTCTGGAAACACCATATATTTT
CASSQAGSGNTIYF
>TRBJ1-4|TRBD1|15|few|TRBV3-1
TGTGCCAGCAGCCAGGAGGGACAGGGATGGCGAAAACTGTTTTTT
CASSQEGQGWRKLFF
>TRBJ2-1|-|15|-|TRBV7-3
TGTGCCAGCAGCGCCCAGGATAGCTCCTACAATGAGCAGTTCTTC
CASSAQDSSYNEQFF